Following are 23 T cell receptor beta chains from one sample sequenced in a study of blood T cell repertoires in COVID-19. The data were produced by immunoSEQ multiplex PCR, yet TCRdb's version contains in-frame clones alone and is incomplete. The top ten clones hold 7.5% to 10% of a sample with 250,000 or so clones, about 86% of them seen once. Sequenced input: peripheral blood. These TCRs come from a man at least 80 years old with acute or convalescent COVID-19.

The chain employs TRBV10-3 and TRBJ1-1, with TRBD1 as a possible D gene (6 bases). Germline CDR1 reads ENHRY; CDR2 reads SYGVKD. Trimming pared 4 bases from V and 0 bases from J, leaving 9 bases between. This CDR3 contains 14 residues. CDR3 nucleotides: TGTGCCATCAGTGGGGACAAATTGAACACTGAAGCTTTCTTT. Its translation: CAISGDKLNTEAFF.

The CDR3 nucleotides read TGTGCCAGCAGACCACCGGGATACAATGAGCAGTTCTTC. Translating it yields CASRPPGYNEQFF. The V and J genes are TRBV2 and TRBJ2-1, with D tentatively TRBD2 (5 bases). This CDR3 is built from 13 residues. CDR1 is SNHLY, CDR2 FYNNEI, per germline. V gave up 6 bases and J gave up 4 bases, with 10 bases separating them.

This sequence joins TRBV3-1 (or the pseudogene TRBV3-2) and TRBJ2-2, with unresolved D. The germline V gene encodes CDR1 LGHDT and CDR2 YNNKEL (reference sequence). V was trimmed by 4 bases and J by 8 bases, leaving 8 bases between them. The CDR3 sequence is 12 residues long. CDR3 region: CASSPQVGELFF. Here the CDR3 DNA reads TGTGCCAGCAGCCCCCAGGTAGGGGAGCTGTTTTTT.

The CDR3 DNA sequence: TGTGCCAGCAGGAGACTAGCGGAACACTACAATGAGCAGTTCTTC. It specifies CASRRLAEHYNEQFF. The rearrangement uses TRBV6-5 and TRBJ2-1, with TRBD2 identical over 9 bases. This CDR3 comprises 15 residues. With V trimmed by 6 bases and J by 3 bases, 6 bases remained unmatched. Germline V gives CDR1 MNHEY, CDR2 SVGAGI.

In its sample, this clone was seen a few times. The rearrangement links TRBV10-1 to TRBJ2-2, with D tentatively TRBD2 (6 bases). The germline V gene has CDR1 WNHNN and CDR2 SYGVQD (reference sequence). V was pared by 9 bases and J by 2 bases, with 16 bases between. The CDR3 has 15 residues. CDR3 residues: CARPLWGDNTGELFF. The CDR3 DNA sequence: TGCGCCAGACCCCTCTGGGGGGATAACACCGGGGAGCTGTTTTTT.

This clone was counted only a few times. The chain employs TRBV5-5 and TRBJ1-4, with 8 bases aligning to TRBD1. Germline V gene lookup returns CDR1 SGHKS and CDR2 YYEKEE (reference sequence). After removal of 4 bases from V and 5 bases from J, the junction contained 7 bases not matched to a gene. This CDR3 has 15 residues. CDR3 region: CASSLQGAPNEKLFF. In DNA form, the CDR3 reads TGTGCCAGCAGCCTTCAGGGGGCCCCCAATGAAAAACTGTTTTTT.

This clone was detected a few times. V usage is TRBV9 and J usage is TRBJ1-2; 8 nucleotides line up with TRBD1. J gave up 8 bases and V 4 bases, and 7 bases lay outside the gene matches. Germline V gives CDR1 SGDLS, CDR2 YYNGEE. This CDR3 is built from 13 residues. This CDR3 reads CASSHRDRKGYTF. As DNA, the CDR3 is TGTGCCAGCAGCCACCGGGACAGGAAGGGCTACACCTTC.

The chain combines TRBV9 with TRBJ2-7, with TRBD1 as a possible D gene (5 bases). V was pared by 2 bases and J by 2 bases, with 20 bases between. Germline assignment: CDR1 SGDLS and CDR2 YYNGEE. The CDR3 runs to 17 residues. The CDR3 bases are TGTGCCAGCAGCGTGGCGCAAAAAAAAGGCAGGGCCTACGAGCAGTACTTC. The encoded protein is CASSVAQKKGRAYEQYF.

The chain has TRBV6-5 and TRBJ1-1; TRBD1 matches at 8 bases. Germline CDR1 reads MNHEY; CDR2 reads SVGAGI. CDR3 size: 15 residues. V shed 6 bases, J shed 0 bases, and the junction held 6 bases outside the gene matches. CDR3 nucleotide sequence: TGTGCCAGCAGACTGCAGGGGGCCATGAACACTGAAGCTTTCTTT. This codes for CASRLQGAMNTEAFF.

The gene calls are TRBV11-2 and TRBJ2-1; 10 bases fit TRBD2. From germline, CDR1 is SGHAT and CDR2 FQNNGV. V gave up 5 bases and J gave up 7 bases; unmatched junction bases: 8. This CDR3 spans 15 amino acids. The CDR3 nucleotides read TGTGCCAGCAGCCTAGCGGGAGTGACCTCTAATGAGCAGTTCTTC. Encoded protein: CASSLAGVTSNEQFF.

The chain uses TRBV20-1 and TRBJ1-1; 9 positions agree with TRBD1. The CDR3 consists of 13 residues. Germline loops: CDR1 DFQATT, CDR2 SNEGSKA (reference sequence). J lost 3 bases, V lost 5 bases, and 4 bases had no gene match. The CDR3 loop is CSAGDRGYTEAFF. As DNA, the CDR3 is TGCAGTGCTGGTGACAGGGGGTACACTGAAGCTTTCTTT.

The gene calls are TRBV29-1 and TRBJ1-2; no clear D gene. CDR3 length equals 13 residues. In germline, CDR1 is SQVTM, CDR2 ANQGSEA. Trimming took off 0 bases at V and 6 bases at J, with 11 bases between the two ends. The CDR3 DNA follows: TGCAGCGTTGAAGATCCAAACATGGATGGCTACACCTTC. Protein sequence: CSVEDPNMDGYTF.

This chain links TRBV19 with TRBJ2-5, with unresolved D. V lost 2 bases and J lost 5, with 3 bases in between. CDR1 is LNHDA, CDR2 SQIVND, per germline (reference sequence). The CDR3 runs 11 residues. CDR3 sequence: CASSIRETQYF. The CDR3 DNA reads TGTGCCAGTAGTATACGTGAGACCCAGTACTTC.

The chain joins TRBV9 to TRBJ1-1; possibly TRBD1 for D (5 bases). Trimming stripped 4 bases from V and 5 bases from J, with 18 bases between. In germline, CDR1 is SGDLS, CDR2 YYNGEE. CDR3 length equals 15 residues. The CDR3 here is CASSTRRTGGTEAFF. CDR3 nucleotides: TGTGCCAGCAGCACGCGCCGGACGGGGGGGACTGAAGCTTTCTTT. The whole variable domain, remainder taken from reference TRBV9 and TRBJ1-1, is DSGVTQTPKHLITATGQRVTLRCSPRSGDLSVYWYQQSLDQGLQFLIQYYNGEERAKGNILERFSAQQFPDLHSELNLSSLELGDSALYFCASSTRRTGGTEAFFGQGTRLTVV.

J is TRBJ2-5 and V is TRBV27, with D possibly matching TRBD2 (6 bases). Trimming cost V 2 bases and J 3 bases, with 13 bases left between them. Per the germline V gene, CDR1 is MNHEY and CDR2 is SMNVEV (reference sequence). The CDR3 runs 15 residues. The CDR3 DNA reads TGTGCCAGCAGTTTAAACGGCGGGATAAAAGAGACCCAGTACTTC. This translates into CASSLNGGIKETQYF.

This chain uses TRBV2 with TRBJ2-7; 10 positions agree with TRBD2. J gave up 4 bases and V 9 bases, and 6 bases lay outside the gene matches. CDR1 and CDR2 from the germline V gene are SNHLY and FYNNEI. The CDR3 contains 13 residues. Here the CDR3 DNA reads TGTGCCAGTCTACTAGCGGGAAGATACGAGCAGTACTTC. Amino acid sequence: CASLLAGRYEQYF.

This clone has just a few counts. This chain uses TRBV29-1 with TRBJ1-2; TRBD1 aligns across 7 bases. The CDR3 is 13 amino acids. Trimming at V came to 6 bases and at J to 2 bases, leaving 6 bases not matched to a gene. Germline CDR1 reads SQVTM; CDR2 reads ANQGSEA. CDR3 DNA sequence: TGCAGCGTGCAACAGGGGTTCAACTATGGCTACACCTTC. Translated: CSVQQGFNYGYTF.

The rearrangement uses TRBV5-1 and TRBJ2-4; TRBD1 is a possible D gene (6 bases). The germline V and J ends were trimmed by 4 bases and 5 bases, with 13 bases remaining between them. The CDR3 is made up of 14 amino acids. In germline, CDR1 is SGHRS, CDR2 YFSETQ. This CDR3 is CASSPDSVQNIQYF. In DNA, the CDR3 is TGCGCCAGCAGCCCGGACAGCGTCCAAAACATTCAGTACTTC.

This chain connects TRBV3-1 (or the pseudogene TRBV3-2) to TRBJ2-7; D is undetermined. Trimming cost V 1 base and J 2 bases, with 12 bases left between them. The CDR3 has 15 residues. Germline V gives CDR1 LGHDT, CDR2 YNNKEL (reference sequence). The CDR3 loop is CASSQGFAGTYEQYF. The CDR3 DNA reads TGTGCCAGCAGCCAAGGCTTCGCCGGTACCTACGAGCAGTACTTC.

The chain carries TRBV5-8 and TRBJ1-2, with 7 bases matching TRBD1. This CDR3 is built from 18 residues. Germline CDR1 and CDR2: SGHTS and YDEGEE. After removal of 0 bases from V and 5 bases from J, the junction contained 16 bases not matched to a gene. The chain's CDR3 is CASSLVQGVPWVSYGYTF. DNA of the CDR3: TGTGCCAGCAGCTTGGTCCAGGGGGTCCCTTGGGTCTCTTATGGCTACACCTTC.

In this sample, this clone turned up a few times. This rearrangement joins TRBV2 to TRBJ1-6, with D perhaps TRBD1 (5 bases). Germline V gene data show CDR1 as SNHLY and CDR2 as FYNNEI. V dropped 6 bases and J dropped 12 bases, with 21 bases sitting between them. CDR3 size: 15 residues. As DNA, the CDR3 is TGTGCCAGCAGGGGAACAGGCGCTACCATTGAACCCCTCCACTTT. It translates to CASRGTGATIEPLHF.

This clone was recorded a few times. The chain joins TRBV19 to TRBJ1-1; TRBD1 agrees at 8 bases. V shed 1 base and J 0 bases; nucleotides not matched to a gene: 4. Germline lookup yields CDR1 LNHDA and CDR2 SQIVND (reference sequence). CDR3 length: 16 residues. The CDR3 sequence is CASSIGPQGVNTEAFF. The DNA for the CDR3 is TGTGCCAGTAGTATAGGCCCACAGGGGGTGAACACTGAAGCTTTCTTT.

This clone was counted only a few times. The rearrangement links TRBV5-1 to TRBJ2-3, with D possibly being TRBD2 (6 bases). The germline gives CDR1 SGHRS, CDR2 YFSETQ. This CDR3 region has 16 residues. Trimming stripped 0 bases from V and 1 base from J, with 12 bases between. The CDR3 bases are TGCGCCAGCAGCTTGGGTCATGTAGCGGGCACAGATACGCAGTATTTT. Encoded protein: CASSLGHVAGTDTQYF.